Listed here are 27 T cell receptor beta chains from one sample, sequenced in a study of blood T cell repertoires in COVID-19. Measured with immunoSEQ multiplex PCR; TCRdb has only the in-frame clones, and not every one. The data contain a few hundred thousand clones, 88% of them singletons. Sequencing input: peripheral blood. These receptors came from a human donor in a cohort sampled during active COVID-19.

The V call is TRBV5-1, the J call TRBJ2-7, with TRBD1 as a possible D gene (5 bases). The CDR3 runs 14 residues. Trimming shortened V by 0 bases and J by 6 bases, and 13 bases separated the two germline ends. CDR1 and CDR2 (germline): SGHRS, YFSETQ. CDR3 region: CASSLDRPPFEQYF. CDR3 DNA sequence: TGCGCCAGCAGCTTGGACAGGCCCCCTTTCGAGCAGTACTTC.

The chain employs TRBV29-1 and TRBJ2-2; D perhaps matches TRBD1 (5 bases). Trimming stripped 5 bases from V and 6 bases from J, with 22 bases between. The CDR3 consists of 16 residues. Germline loops: CDR1 SQVTM, CDR2 ANQGSEA. CDR3 sequence: CSVRPRTYSDPGELFF. The CDR3 DNA is TGCAGCGTTAGGCCTCGGACATATTCGGACCCCGGGGAGCTGTTTTTT.

This sequence joins TRBV28 and TRBJ1-3; 7 bases are a match to TRBD1. The J segment lost 2 bases and the V segment lost 1 base, leaving 8 bases of the junction unmatched. In germline, CDR1 is MDHEN, CDR2 SYDVKM. This CDR3 contains 17 residues. This CDR3 reads CASSLFKHRGAGNTIYF. The CDR3 nucleotides are TGTGCCAGCAGTTTATTCAAACACAGGGGCGCTGGAAACACCATATATTTT.

This chain connects TRBV4-3 to TRBJ1-3; no firm D call. The CDR3 is 16 amino acids. Germline V gene data show CDR1 as LGHNA and CDR2 as YSLEER. Trimming removed 0 bases at V and 4 bases at J, with 13 bases between. The DNA of the CDR3 is TGCGCCAGCAGCCAAGATTCCGAGGGATCAGGAAACACCATATATTTT. The encoded protein is CASSQDSEGSGNTIYF.

This chain connects TRBV15 to TRBJ1-2, with 9 bases identical to TRBD1. V lost 1 base and J lost 3; bases outside the gene matches: 9. The CDR3 has 17 amino acids. The V gene's germline CDR1 is LNHNV and CDR2 YYDKDF (reference sequence). The CDR3 region has the DNA TGTGCCACCAGCAGAGCGACAGGGGGTATCTCACACTATGGCTACACCTTC. Protein sequence: CATSRATGGISHYGYTF.

The chain joins TRBV3-1 (or the pseudogene TRBV3-2) to TRBJ1-6; the D is unclear. V was clipped by 1 base and J by 7 bases, with 11 bases between them. Per germline, CDR1 LGHDT and CDR2 YNNKEL (reference sequence). CDR3 size: 15 residues. This chain's CDR3 is CASSQVLAKNSPLHF. CDR3 nucleotide sequence: TGTGCCAGCAGCCAAGTTTTGGCAAAGAATTCACCCCTCCACTTT.

This clone has just a few counts. J is TRBJ1-5 and V is TRBV30, with 7 bases lining up with TRBD1. The germline CDR1 and CDR2 sequences are GTSNPN and SVGIG (reference sequence). This CDR3 has 15 residues. The V segment lost 2 bases and the J segment 5 bases; nucleotides outside the gene matches: 9. DNA for the CDR3: TGTGCCTGGAGTCGAATCGACAGGGACGATCAGCCCCAGCATTTT. It specifies CAWSRIDRDDQPQHF.

The chain uses TRBV28 and TRBJ2-6; TRBD1 matches at 8 bases. Trimming took 6 bases from V and 3 from J; bases not matched to a gene: 4. Germline V gene lookup returns CDR1 MDHEN and CDR2 SYDVKM. CDR3 size: 15 residues. The CDR3 region is CASSLGTGGANVLTF. CDR3 nucleotides: TGTGCCAGCAGCCTCGGGACAGGTGGGGCCAACGTCCTGACTTTC.

CDR3 sequence reads: CASSSTGTSGRFRGNEQFF. DNA for the CDR3: TGTGCCAGCAGCTCTACGGGGACTAGCGGGAGATTTAGGGGCAATGAGCAGTTCTTC. This chain uses TRBV7-3 with TRBJ2-1; the match to TRBD2 covers 14 bases. The trim removed 4 bases at V and 6 bases at J, leaving 14 bases unmatched. This CDR3 has 19 amino acids. Germline V gene lookup returns CDR1 SGHTA and CDR2 FQGTGA.

This chain links TRBV30 with TRBJ2-5; 11 bases match TRBD2. CDR1 is GTSNPN and CDR2 is SVGIG in the germline V gene (reference sequence). The CDR3 is made up of 15 amino acids. The junction had 10 bases not matched to a gene; V was cut back by 5 bases and J by 5 bases. DNA of the CDR3: TGTGCCTGGGCTCCTACTAGCGGGGGCGGGGAGACCCAGTACTTC. Translated, it gives CAWAPTSGGGETQYF. Using reference TRBV30 and TRBJ2-5 for the parts outside the CDR3, the full variable domain is SQTIHQWPATLVQPVGSPLSLECTVEGTSNPNLYWYRQAAGRGLQLLFYSVGIGQISSEVPQNLSASRPQDRQFILSSKKLLLSDSGFYLCAWAPTSGGGETQYFGPGTRLLVL.

The chain has TRBV5-1 and TRBJ2-1; 8 bases match TRBD2. Germline CDR1 and CDR2: SGHRS and YFSETQ. Trimming took 0 bases from V and 4 from J; bases not matched to a gene: 9. The CDR3 is 17 residues long. This chain's CDR3 is CASSLDPTSAAYNEQFF. The CDR3 bases are TGCGCCAGCAGCTTGGACCCGACTAGCGCAGCATACAATGAGCAGTTCTTC.

The rearrangement uses TRBV29-1 and TRBJ1-1; D perhaps matches TRBD1 (6 bases). CDR1 and CDR2 from the germline V gene are SQVTM and ANQGSEA. This CDR3 has 13 residues. V was trimmed by 4 bases and J by 4 bases, leaving 13 bases between them. CDR3 nucleotides: TGCAGCGTTGGGGCCTCACAGGGCACTGAAGCTTTCTTT. It encodes CSVGASQGTEAFF.

This clone turned up a few times. The rearrangement links TRBV5-6 to TRBJ1-2; 8 bases are a match to TRBD1. The V gene end was trimmed by 4 bases and the J gene end by 1 base; junction bases not matched to a gene: 18. The CDR3 is 19 residues long. Germline V lookup: CDR1 SGHDT, CDR2 YYEEEE. The CDR3 spells CASSVTRGRSLRFNYGYTF. The DNA for the CDR3 is TGTGCCAGCAGCGTAACCAGGGGGCGGTCACTCAGATTTAACTATGGCTACACCTTC.

This chain uses TRBV28 with TRBJ1-2, with TRBD1 matching 7 bases. The germline CDR1 and CDR2 sequences are MDHEN and SYDVKM. The ends lost 3 bases at V and 11 bases at J; junction bases unmatched: 6. CDR3 length equals 12 residues. CDR3 in amino acids: CASSLTGPLYTF. The CDR3 nucleotides read TGTGCCAGCAGTTTGACAGGGCCTTTATACACCTTC.

This chain joins TRBV12-5 and TRBJ2-6, with D maybe TRBD1 (6 bases). This CDR3 region has 19 residues. Trimming took 0 bases from V and 0 from J, leaving 15 bases between them. Germline CDR1 reads LGHNT; CDR2 reads FRNRAP. The CDR3 sequence is CASGLVVSGAVSGANVLTF. CDR3 nucleotide sequence: TGTGCTAGTGGTTTGGTAGTTTCAGGGGCCGTCTCTGGGGCCAACGTCCTGACTTTC.

This chain joins TRBV5-1 and TRBJ1-1, with D possibly matching TRBD1 (6 bases). Germline CDR1 and CDR2: SGHRS and YFSETQ. This CDR3 contains 16 residues. V was trimmed by 0 bases and J by 1 base, leaving 13 bases between them. The CDR3, as DNA: TGCGCCAGCAGCTTGGTATTGGCAGGGGCGAACACTGAAGCTTTCTTT. It specifies CASSLVLAGANTEAFF.

The gene calls are TRBV6-6 and TRBJ2-2; maybe TRBD1 (6 bases). This CDR3 region has 15 residues. Germline CDR1 MNHNY, CDR2 SVGAGI (reference sequence). Trimming stripped 6 bases from V and 4 bases from J, with 15 bases between. The CDR3 coding sequence is TGTGCCAGCAGCCCAATCGGGACAATCACCGGGGAGCTGTTTTTT. Amino acids: CASSPIGTITGELFF.

This chain's CDR3 is CASSQGTATEAFF. CDR3 DNA sequence: TGTGCCAGCAGCCAAGGTACAGCCACTGAAGCTTTCTTT. The J gene is TRBJ1-1, the V gene TRBV3-1 (or the pseudogene TRBV3-2); D gene unclear. Germline values: CDR1 LGHDT, CDR2 YNNKEL (reference sequence). Trimming took 1 base from V and 4 from J, leaving 7 bases between them. This CDR3 is 13 amino acids long.

The CDR3 nucleotides read TGTGCCAGCAGTTTAGTGTACGGCGCTAGTGAAAAACTGTTTTTT. Residues: CASSLVYGASEKLFF. J is TRBJ1-4 and V is TRBV27; D uncertain. The V and J ends lost 2 bases and 7 bases respectively, with 14 bases between them. This CDR3 comprises 15 residues. Germline CDR1 reads MNHEY; CDR2 reads SMNVEV (reference sequence).

Only one count was recorded for this clone. The chain joins TRBV4-1 to TRBJ2-7; 8 nucleotides line up with TRBD2. Trimming removed 1 base from V and 2 bases from J; junction bases left unmatched: 7. Germline lookup yields CDR1 MGHRA and CDR2 YSYEKL. CDR3 length equals 16 residues. In nucleotides, the CDR3 is TGCGCCAGCAGCCAAGTAGATGAGCGGGGGCCCTACGAGCAGTACTTC. This gives the protein CASSQVDERGPYEQYF.

This clone was detected only a few times. The rearrangement links TRBV7-2 to TRBJ2-7, with D possibly being TRBD2 (5 bases). Trimming removed 1 base from V and 2 bases from J, with 9 bases in between. This CDR3 has 14 residues. Germline assignment: CDR1 SGHTA and CDR2 FQGNSA. As DNA, the CDR3 is TGTGCCAGCAGCTTAGGTTCGCGGGCCTACGAGCAGTACTTC. It specifies CASSLGSRAYEQYF. Based on the CDR3 plus reference TRBV7-2 and TRBJ2-7, the full variable domain is GAGVSQSPSNKVTEKGKDVELRCDPISGHTALYWYRQSLGQGLEFLIYFQGNSAPDKSGLPSDRFSAERTGGSVSTLTIQRTQQEDSAVYLCASSLGSRAYEQYFGPGTRLTVT.

This sequence joins TRBV27 and TRBJ1-5; TRBD1 is a possible D gene (6 bases). Germline V gene sequence: CDR1 MNHEY, CDR2 SMNVEV (reference sequence). V lost 4 bases to trimming and J lost 2 bases, with 9 bases between them. The CDR3 runs 14 residues. The CDR3 reads CASSWGRGNQPQHF. The CDR3 nucleotides read TGTGCCAGCAGTTGGGGGCGGGGCAATCAGCCCCAGCATTTT.

The rearrangement joins TRBV5-1 to TRBJ1-5; 9 nucleotides match TRBD1. Germline CDR1 reads SGHRS; CDR2 reads YFSETQ. The CDR3 loop spans 14 amino acids. Unmatched junction bases numbered 7, after V lost 5 bases and J lost 7 bases. Written as DNA, the CDR3 is TGCGCCAGCAGGCCCGGGACAGGGACCCAGCCCCAGCATTTT. As protein: CASRPGTGTQPQHF.

The rearrangement uses TRBV6-2 or TRBV6-3 and TRBJ2-3; 15 positions agree with TRBD2. There are 16 residues in the CDR3. V was clipped by 4 bases and J by 5 bases; unmatched bases: 4. Looked up from germline, CDR1 is MNHEY and CDR2 is SVGEGT. CDR3 bases: TGTGCCAGCAGTTTATGGACTAGCGGGGGGGGAGATACGCAGTATTTT. Translated, it gives CASSLWTSGGGDTQYF.

The chain combines TRBV4-2 with TRBJ2-7; a weak D match, TRBD2 (5 bases). The CDR3 spans 12 residues. The germline V gene encodes CDR1 LGHNA and CDR2 YNFKEQ. Trimming pared 6 bases from V and 4 bases from J, leaving 10 bases between. CDR3 loop: CASRGGSYEQYF. CDR3 coding DNA: TGTGCCAGCAGGGGCGGGTCGTACGAGCAGTACTTC.

This rearrangement joins TRBV7-6 to TRBJ2-1, with a weak D call TRBD2 (5 bases). Germline-derived CDR1 and CDR2 are SGHVS and FNYEAQ. Trimming took 2 bases from V and 2 from J, leaving 13 bases between them. CDR3 size: 16 residues. In DNA form, the CDR3 reads TGTGCCAGCAGCTTAACGGGGAAGTGGACCTACAATGAGCAGTTCTTC. It specifies CASSLTGKWTYNEQFF.

CDR3 DNA sequence: TGTGCCAGCAGTTTATCTACAGGGGGTGGGACCCAGTACTTC. Encoded protein: CASSLSTGGGTQYF. The chain couples TRBV27 to TRBJ2-5, with 8 bases fitting TRBD1. CDR1 is MNHEY and CDR2 is SMNVEV in the germline V gene (reference sequence). This CDR3 region has 14 residues. Germline trimming cut 0 bases from V and 7 bases from J; bases unmatched to any gene: 4.